A selection of T cell receptor beta chains follows, all from one sample in a study of T cell changes during pregnancy in multiple sclerosis. Clones were read by immunoSEQ multiplex PCR, and TCRdb kept only the in-frame ones, dropping some. The data contain about 76,000 clones, 93% of them singletons. Sequencing used peripheral blood, obtained in the second trimester of pregnancy. All receptors derive from a female donor with multiple sclerosis, enrolled in a pregnancy study. Both conserved end residues are part of each CDR3. D genes are given only for firm matches. Only some rows state a clone size, as once, few, many or a class for expanded clones.

. | TRBJ1-5 | . | TRBV27 | CASSWGHSQPQHF | TGTGCCAGCAGTTGGGGGCATAGTCAGCCCCAGCATTTT
. | TRBJ1-1 | . | TRBV5-6 | CASRGPGAEAFF | TGTGCCAGTCGTGGACCAGGGGCTGAAGCTTTCTTT
TRBD1 | TRBJ1-1 | . | TRBV4-1 | CASSHTGVGKNTEAFF | TGCGCCAGCAGCCATACAGGGGTAGGGAAAAACACTGAAGCTTTCTTT
. | TRBJ1-1 | . | TRBV14 | CASSQRQGFTEAFF | TGTGCCAGCAGCCAAAGGCAGGGGTTCACTGAAGCTTTCTTT
TRBD2 | TRBJ2-5 | once | TRBV18 | CASSPPRGEETQYF | TGTGCCAGCTCACCACCGCGGGGGGAAGAGACCCAGTACTTC
TRBD2 | TRBJ2-7 | few | TRBV7-2 | CASSFSSGSYEQYF | TGTGCCAGCAGCTTTTCTAGCGGGAGTTACGAGCAGTACTTC
. | TRBJ2-7 | once | TRBV5-4 | CASSRGRGTTYEQYF | TGTGCCAGCAGCAGAGGTCGGGGAACAACGTACGAGCAGTACTTC
. | TRBJ2-2 | once | TRBV9 | CASSVGGSGGELFF | TGTGCCAGCAGCGTAGGTGGGAGTGGCGGGGAGCTGTTTTTT
TRBD1 | TRBJ2-3 | . | TRBV29-1 | CSVRSSPGQITDTQYF | TGCAGCGTCCGGTCTAGTCCGGGACAGATTACAGATACGCAGTATTTT
. | TRBJ2-7 | . | TRBV19 | CASSGWTFPEQYF | TGTGCCAGTTCGGGTTGGACATTCCCCGAGCAGTACTTC
. | TRBJ2-5 | . | TRBV7-8 | CASSRVRLAVQETQYF | TGTGCCAGCAGCCGCGTCCGGCTAGCCGTCCAAGAGACCCAGTACTTC
. | TRBJ1-1 | . | TRBV28 | CASRSKTEAFF | TGTGCCAGCAGATCTAAGACTGAAGCTTTCTTT
. | TRBJ1-2 | . | TRBV5-1 | CASSLAPNEGSFGYTF | TGCGCCAGCAGCTTGGCCCCCAACGAGGGAAGCTTCGGCTACACCTTC
TRBD1 | TRBJ1-2 | . | TRBV19 | CASRTQGEGNYGYTF | TGTGCCAGTAGGACACAGGGGGAGGGCAACTATGGCTACACCTTC
. | TRBJ1-6 | . | TRBV18 | CASSVREISYNSPLHF | TGTGCCAGCTCAGTCAGGGAAATCTCCTATAATTCACCCCTCCACTTT
TRBD2 | TRBJ2-1 | . | TRBV7-8 | CASSGRTSGNEQFF | TGTGCCAGCAGCGGGAGGACTAGCGGTAATGAGCAGTTCTTC
. | TRBJ2-2 | . | TRBV21-1 | CASSNDRFTGELFF | TGTGCCAGCAGCAATGACAGATTCACCGGGGAGCTGTTTTTT
. | TRBJ1-3 | . | TRBV4-1 | CASSLPRASGNTIYF | TGCGCCAGCAGCCTCCCGAGGGCCTCTGGAAACACCATATATTTT
TRBD2 | TRBJ2-2 | once | TRBV6-1 | CASSDERGGPPGELFF | TGTGCCAGCAGTGACGAGCGGGGGGGCCCACCCGGGGAGCTGTTTTTT
TRBD2 | TRBJ2-7 | . | TRBV18 | CASSPVAGGPHEQYF | TGTGCCAGCTCACCAGTCGCGGGAGGGCCCCACGAGCAGTACTTC
TRBD1 | TRBJ2-5 | . | TRBV4-1 | CASSQYDRGGETQYF | TGCGCCAGCAGCCAGTATGACAGGGGAGGAGAGACCCAGTACTTC
. | TRBJ2-1 | few | TRBV28 | CASSPRYEQFF | TGTGCCAGCAGTCCTAGGTATGAGCAGTTCTTC
. | TRBJ1-5 | once | TRBV6-1 | CASSDSQGGYQPQHF | TGTGCCAGCAGTGATTCGCAGGGCGGCTATCAGCCCCAGCATTTT
TRBD1 | TRBJ1-3 | . | TRBV6-6 | CASSYTTGTGNTIYF | TGTGCCAGCAGTTACACGACAGGGACTGGAAACACCATATATTTT
. | TRBJ1-1 | . | TRBV29-1 | CSGPTGYEAFF | TGCAGCGGACCGACGGGGTATGAAGCTTTCTTT
TRBD2 | TRBJ2-7 | . | TRBV11-2 | CASSLSWEGQTYEQYF | TGTGCCAGCAGCTTATCGTGGGAGGGGCAGACCTACGAGCAGTACTTC
TRBD1 | TRBJ2-7 | . | TRBV29-1 | CSVVKTGGITYEQYF | TGCAGCGTTGTTAAGACAGGGGGAATCACCTACGAGCAGTACTTC
. | TRBJ1-6 | . | TRBV7-6 | CASSSTAFNSPLHF | TGTGCCAGCAGCTCGACAGCTTTTAATTCACCCCTCCACTTT
. | TRBJ2-2 | . | TRBV19 | CASSVLPGQATGELFF | TGTGCCAGTAGTGTACTGCCGGGACAAGCCACCGGGGAGCTGTTTTTT